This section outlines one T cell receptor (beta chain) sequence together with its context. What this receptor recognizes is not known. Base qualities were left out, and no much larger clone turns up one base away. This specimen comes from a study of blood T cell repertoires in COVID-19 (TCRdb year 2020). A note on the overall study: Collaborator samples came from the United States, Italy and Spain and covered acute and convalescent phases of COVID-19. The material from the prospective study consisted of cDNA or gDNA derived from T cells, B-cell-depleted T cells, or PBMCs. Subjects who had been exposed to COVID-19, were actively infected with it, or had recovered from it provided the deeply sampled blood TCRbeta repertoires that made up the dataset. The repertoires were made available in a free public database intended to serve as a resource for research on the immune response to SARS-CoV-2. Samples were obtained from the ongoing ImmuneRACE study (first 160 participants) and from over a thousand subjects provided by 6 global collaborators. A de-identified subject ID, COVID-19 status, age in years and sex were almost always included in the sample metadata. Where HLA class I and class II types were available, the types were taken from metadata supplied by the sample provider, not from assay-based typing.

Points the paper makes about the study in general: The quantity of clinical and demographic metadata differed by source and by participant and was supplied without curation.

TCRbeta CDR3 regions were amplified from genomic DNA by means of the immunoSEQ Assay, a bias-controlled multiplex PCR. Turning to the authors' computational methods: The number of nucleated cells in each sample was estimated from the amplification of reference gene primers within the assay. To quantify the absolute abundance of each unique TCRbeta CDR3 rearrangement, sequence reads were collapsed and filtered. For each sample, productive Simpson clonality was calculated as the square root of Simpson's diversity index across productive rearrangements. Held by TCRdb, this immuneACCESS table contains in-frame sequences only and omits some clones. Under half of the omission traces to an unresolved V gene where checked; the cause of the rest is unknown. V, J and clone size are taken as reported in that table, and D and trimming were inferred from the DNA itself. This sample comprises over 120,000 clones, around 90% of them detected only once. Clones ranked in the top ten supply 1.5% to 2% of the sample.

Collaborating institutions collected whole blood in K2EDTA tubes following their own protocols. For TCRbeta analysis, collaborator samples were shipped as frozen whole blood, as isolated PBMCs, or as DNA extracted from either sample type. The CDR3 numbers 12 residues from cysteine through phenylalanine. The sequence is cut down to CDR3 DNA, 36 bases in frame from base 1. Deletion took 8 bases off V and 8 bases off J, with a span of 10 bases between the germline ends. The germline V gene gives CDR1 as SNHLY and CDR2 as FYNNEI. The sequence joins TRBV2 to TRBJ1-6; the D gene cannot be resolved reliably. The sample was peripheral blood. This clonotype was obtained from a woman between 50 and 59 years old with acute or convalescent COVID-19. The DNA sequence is TGTGCCAGCCAGGAGGAGTATTCACCCCTCCACTTT. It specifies CASQEEYSPLHF.